This note documents a single T cell receptor (beta chain) sequence. Its antigen is not identified. The V and J ends lost 1 base and 2 bases, in that order; junction bases with no gene match: 2. Germline CDR1 and CDR2: SGHNT and YENEEA. The length of the CDR3 is 16 residues. The PCR had 60 Vbeta and 13 Jbeta primers. Measured with immunoSEQ multiplex PCR; TCRdb has only the in-frame clones, and not every one. The table has around 85,000 clones, about 80% seen once. The entry originates in a study of cytomegalovirus exposure and HLA in healthy donors. Study findings and constraints: CMV serostatus was the only recorded immune exposure for donors. It is likely that the observed cluster of highly shared sequence variants was a sequencing artifact. Later findings reportedly placed an Asian-associated ancestry cluster below the 666-donor mean for N-insertions.

The chain combines TRBV11-3 with TRBJ2-6; 7 bases match TRBD2. The TCR sequence derives from a woman in her fifties or sixties in good health and CMV-seropositive. Sample: PBMCs. CDR3 sequence (DNA): TGTGCCAGCAGCTTAGGGGGGGGAGCTGGGGCCAACGTCCTGACTTTC. It translates to CASSLGGGAGANVLTF.